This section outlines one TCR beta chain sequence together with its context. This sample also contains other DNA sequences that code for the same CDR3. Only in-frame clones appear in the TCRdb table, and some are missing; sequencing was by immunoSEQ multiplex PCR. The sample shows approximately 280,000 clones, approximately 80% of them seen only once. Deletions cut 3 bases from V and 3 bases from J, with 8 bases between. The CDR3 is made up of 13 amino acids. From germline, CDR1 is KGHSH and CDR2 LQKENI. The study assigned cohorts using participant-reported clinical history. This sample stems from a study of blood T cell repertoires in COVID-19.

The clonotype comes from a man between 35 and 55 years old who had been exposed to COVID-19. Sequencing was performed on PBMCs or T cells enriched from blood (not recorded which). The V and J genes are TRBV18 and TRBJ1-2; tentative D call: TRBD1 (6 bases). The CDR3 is CASSPTGDYGYTF. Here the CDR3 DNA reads TGTGCCAGCTCACCGACAGGCGACTATGGCTACACCTTC.